The 21 T cell receptor beta chains below come from one sample, sequenced in a study of T cells in tuberculosis. Only in-frame clones appear in the TCRdb table, and some are missing; sequencing was by immunoSEQ multiplex PCR. Among 29,000 or so clones, approximately 95% were seen once, and the ten largest hold more than 4%. Sequenced sample: PBMCs. These receptors came from a donor between 10 and 29 years old with latent tuberculosis or without tuberculosis infection.

This chain connects TRBV9 to TRBJ2-7, with 14 positions matching TRBD2. V shed 4 bases, J shed 7 bases, and the junction held 13 bases outside the gene matches. The CDR3 runs 17 residues. Per the germline V gene, CDR1 is SGDLS and CDR2 is YYNGEE. CDR3 sequence: CASSLVPGLAGVGEQYF. CDR3 sequence (DNA): TGTGCCAGCAGCCTAGTTCCGGGACTAGCGGGAGTTGGGGAGCAGTACTTC.

The chain uses TRBV27 and TRBJ2-7; a possible D gene is TRBD2 (5 bases). V lost 2 bases and J lost 0, with 8 bases in between. This CDR3 has 14 amino acids. CDR1 MNHEY and CDR2 SMNVEV come from the germline V gene (reference sequence). The CDR3 DNA follows: TGTGCCAGCAGTTTAACTAGGAGCTCCTACGAGCAGTACTTC. Encoded protein: CASSLTRSSYEQYF.

The chain couples TRBV7-9 to TRBJ1-2; D is perhaps TRBD1 (6 bases). The CDR3 has 13 amino acids. CDR1 is SEHNR and CDR2 is FQNEAQ in the germline V gene (reference sequence). Trimming cost V 1 base and J 3 bases, with 6 bases left between them. CDR3 loop: CASSLEGDYGYTF. CDR3 sequence (DNA): TGTGCCAGCAGCTTAGAGGGGGACTATGGCTACACCTTC.

The chain employs TRBV9 and TRBJ2-1, with 11 bases fitting TRBD2. The CDR3 runs to 18 residues. V shed 0 bases, J shed 6 bases, and the junction held 11 bases outside the gene matches. Germline assignment: CDR1 SGDLS and CDR2 YYNGEE. CDR3 nucleotide sequence: TGTGCCAGCAGCGTAGGGGTAGCGGGAGGGCCTTTTTCCAATGAGCAGTTCTTC. It specifies CASSVGVAGGPFSNEQFF.

V gene TRBV19 combines with J gene TRBJ1-5; no clear D. V gave up 3 bases and J gave up 0 bases, with 9 bases separating them. The CDR3 spans 15 residues. CDR1 and CDR2 (germline): LNHDA, SQIVND (reference sequence). The CDR3 sequence is CASSISFYSNQPQHF. The CDR3 DNA follows: TGTGCCAGTAGTATTTCGTTCTATAGCAATCAGCCCCAGCATTTT.

A single count supports this clone. The chain links TRBV15 to TRBJ2-2; D ambiguous. The CDR3 has 15 residues. Germline V gene data show CDR1 as LNHNV and CDR2 as YYDKDF (reference sequence). Trimming took 0 bases from V and 4 from J, leaving 9 bases between them. In nucleotides, the CDR3 is TGTGCCACCAGCAGAGATTCCCATTCCACCGGGGAGCTGTTTTTT. Amino acid sequence: CATSRDSHSTGELFF.

The chain uses TRBV21-1 and TRBJ1-2; the tabulated D call, TRBD1, remains unverified against the DNA. TRBV21-1 is annotated as a pseudogene. The CDR3 runs to 16 residues. CDR3 sequence reads: CASSKAGHRANYGYTF. In DNA, the CDR3 is TGTGCCAGCAGCAAAGCGGGACACCGTGCTAACTATGGCTACACCTTC.

The J gene is TRBJ2-3, the V gene TRBV5-4; D unresolved. The CDR3 runs to 16 residues. Between the trimmed V and J ends, which lost 1 base and 0 bases, there was a span of 12 bases. The germline gives CDR1 SGHNT, CDR2 YYREEE (reference sequence). The CDR3 DNA reads TGTGCCAGCAGCTTGTTAGTAGACAAAAGCACAGATACGCAGTATTTT. As protein: CASSLLVDKSTDTQYF.

This rearrangement joins TRBV5-6 to TRBJ1-2; D unclear. CDR3 size: 16 residues. From germline, CDR1 is SGHDT and CDR2 YYEEEE. V dropped 2 bases and J dropped 1 base, with 15 bases sitting between them. The CDR3 here is CASSLGGVGYNYGYTF. CDR3 in DNA: TGTGCCAGCAGCTTAGGCGGGGTGGGGTATAACTATGGCTACACCTTC.

On this clone: Other DNA sequences in this sample translate to the same CDR3. The rearrangement uses TRBV7-2 and TRBJ2-3; no clear D gene. V was clipped by 2 bases and J by 6 bases, with 6 bases between them. The length of the CDR3 is 12 residues. Germline-derived CDR1 and CDR2 are SGHTA and FQGNSA. The CDR3 DNA reads TGTGCCAGCAGCTTATATTCTGATACGCAGTATTTT. The encoded protein is CASSLYSDTQYF.

This chain links TRBV27 with TRBJ2-3, with 7 bases fitting TRBD1. Germline CDR1 MNHEY, CDR2 SMNVEV (reference sequence). The CDR3 totals 14 residues. V lost 4 bases to trimming and J lost 5 bases; unmatched junction nucleotides: 6. Here the CDR3 reads CASSSLGGRDTQYF. DNA of the CDR3: TGTGCCAGCAGTTCCCTAGGGGGCAGAGATACGCAGTATTTT.

This chain uses TRBV5-1 with TRBJ1-2; 7 positions agree with TRBD1. Looked up from germline, CDR1 is SGHRS and CDR2 is YFSETQ. This CDR3 is built from 16 residues. V shed 4 bases and J 5 bases; nucleotides not matched to a gene: 14. The CDR3 sequence is CASSLTDGQASYGYTF. In nucleotides, the CDR3 is TGCGCCAGCAGCCTAACTGACGGACAGGCTAGTTATGGCTACACCTTC.

The rearrangement joins TRBV27 to TRBJ2-7; D not certain. Looked up from germline, CDR1 is MNHEY and CDR2 is SMNVEV (reference sequence). Between the trimmed V and J ends, which lost 2 bases and 5 bases, there was a span of 13 bases. This CDR3 has 14 amino acids. CDR3 protein: CASSLTLPVHEQYF. The CDR3 coding sequence is TGTGCCAGCAGTTTAACCCTGCCGGTTCACGAGCAGTACTTC.

V is TRBV4-3 and J is TRBJ1-2; 7 bases align to TRBD1. The CDR3 length is 16 residues. Per the germline V gene, CDR1 is LGHNA and CDR2 is YSLEER. After removal of 2 bases from V and 1 base from J, the junction contained 7 bases not matched to a gene. The CDR3 protein is CASSQTTGALNYGYTF. CDR3 DNA: TGCGCCAGCAGCCAAACCACAGGGGCCCTTAACTATGGCTACACCTTC.

The gene calls are TRBV10-3 and TRBJ1-2, with TRBD1 matching over 9 bases. CDR1 is ENHRY, CDR2 SYGVKD, per germline. Trimming removed 4 bases from V and 0 bases from J; junction bases left unmatched: 12. The CDR3 is made up of 18 amino acids. CDR3 nucleotides: TGTGCCATCAGTGCTAGAACCGGGACAGGGCAAGCTAACTATGGCTACACCTTC. Amino acids: CAISARTGTGQANYGYTF.

The chain is built from TRBV10-1 and TRBJ1-2; D is undetermined. Trimming took 5 bases from V and 4 from J, leaving 20 bases between them. CDR1 is WNHNN, CDR2 SYGVQD, per germline (reference sequence). This CDR3 spans 16 amino acids. CDR3 nucleotide sequence: TGCGCCAGCAGTAGAGGCAAATCGCGAAAGACCTATGGCTACACCTTC. Translated: CASSRGKSRKTYGYTF.

The V gene is TRBV12-5, the J gene TRBJ2-2; 7 bases match TRBD1. Germline V CDR1 and CDR2: LGHNT, FRNRAP. The CDR3 length is 16 residues. Trimming removed 6 bases from V and 0 bases from J; junction bases left unmatched: 7. CDR3 DNA sequence: TGTGCTAGTGGCTCCTCAGGGGGTCCGAACACCGGGGAGCTGTTTTTT. Translation gives CASGSSGGPNTGELFF. The full variable domain, completed using reference TRBV12-5 and TRBJ2-2, is DARVTQTPRHKVTEMGQEVTMRCQPILGHNTVFWYRQTMMQGLELLAYFRNRAPLDDSGMPKDRFSAEMPDATLATLKIQPSEPRDSAVYFCASGSSGGPNTGELFFGEGSRLTVL.

The chain has TRBV4-3 and TRBJ1-5, with D possibly being TRBD1 (6 bases). CDR1 and CDR2 from the germline V gene are LGHNA and YSLEER. V was cut by 1 base and J by 7 bases, with 14 bases left in between. This CDR3 has 15 amino acids. The CDR3 region has the DNA TGCGCCAGCAGCCAAGGGATGACAGGTAGACAGCCCCAGCATTTT. Translation gives CASSQGMTGRQPQHF.

V and J are TRBV29-1 and TRBJ2-3, with 14 bases that match TRBD2. The CDR3 length is 17 residues. Unmatched junction bases numbered 11, after V lost 6 bases and J lost 3 bases. The germline gives CDR1 SQVTM, CDR2 ANQGSEA. The CDR3 spells CSVDRTSGGSSTDTQYF. CDR3 nucleotides: TGCAGCGTCGATAGGACTAGCGGGGGGTCAAGTACAGATACGCAGTATTTT.

The V and J genes are TRBV2 and TRBJ1-2; 10 bases match TRBD1. Germline loops: CDR1 SNHLY, CDR2 FYNNEI. V dropped 4 bases and J dropped 3; count of bases not matched to a gene: 5. This CDR3 comprises 15 residues. The CDR3, as DNA: TGTGCCAGCAGTGCTACCGGGACAGGGGACTATGGCTACACCTTC. It specifies CASSATGTGDYGYTF.

The genes are TRBV4-1 and TRBJ1-2, with TRBD1 as a possible D gene (5 bases). With 0 bases removed from V and 6 bases from J, the gap between germline ends came to 17 bases. The CDR3 loop spans 16 amino acids. Germline lookup yields CDR1 MGHRA and CDR2 YSYEKL. The CDR3 DNA reads TGCGCCAGCAGCCAAGATGGGGGGACGGGGAGGGATGGCTACACCTTC. Amino acid sequence: CASSQDGGTGRDGYTF.